This TCR beta chain was captured in a study of cytomegalovirus exposure and HLA in healthy donors. Overall study results and limits: Equally common other TCR beta chains were less clonally expanded than HLA-associated ones, a later analysis found. When a later analysis was performed, an Asian-associated ancestry cluster reportedly had fewer N-insertions than the roughly 690-donor mean.

About this clone: Its target is unknown.

It was with 60 Vbeta and 13 Jbeta primers that the PCR ran. TCRdb's copy holds only in-frame clones and misses some; the assay was immunoSEQ multiplex PCR. The sample records about 200,000 clones, around 73% being singletons. Sequencing was performed on PBMCs. This TCR was recovered from a young woman in good health and CMV-seronegative.

CDR3 residues: CASSTTGWTEAFF. CDR3 sequence (DNA): TGTGCCAGCAGCACCACAGGGTGGACTGAAGCTTTCTTT. The chain combines TRBV5-4 with TRBJ1-1, with a possible D match to TRBD1 (6 bases). Trimming removed 4 bases at V and 5 bases at J, with 12 bases between. Germline V gives CDR1 SGHNT, CDR2 YYREEE (reference sequence). The CDR3 runs to 13 residues.